This TCR beta chain was retrieved from a study of blood T cell repertoires in COVID-19. With 5 bases removed from V and 8 bases from J, the gap between germline ends came to 16 bases. Germline CDR1 SQVTM, CDR2 ANQGSEA. The CDR3 has 13 residues. Sequenced by immunoSEQ multiplex PCR; TCRdb stores in-frame clones only, minus some. The sample has fewer than 200,000 clones; around 83% are singletons. This sequence originates from a woman younger than 45 who had been exposed to COVID-19. The chain links TRBV29-1 to TRBJ1-3; weak D call: TRBD1 (5 bases). Material for sequencing was PBMCs or T cells enriched from blood (not recorded which). In DNA form, the CDR3 reads TGCAGCGTTACGCGTCAAGGAGGGGACACCATATATTTT. This encodes CSVTRQGGDTIYF. Looking up the rest from reference TRBV29-1 and TRBJ1-3 gives the full variable domain: SAVISQKPSRDICQRGTSLTIQCQVDSQVTMMFWYRQQPGQSLTLIATANQGSEATYESGFVIDKFPISRPNLTFSTLTVSNMSPEDSSIYLCSVTRQGGDTIYFGEGSWLTVV.